This record looks at one T cell receptor (beta chain) sequence and its context. The antigen remains unidentified. The data originate from a study of cytomegalovirus exposure and HLA in healthy donors. Points from the study as a whole: A later analysis found most CMV-associated TCR beta chains apparently HLA-restricted.

This CDR3 spans 13 amino acids. The V gene's germline CDR1 is GTSNPN and CDR2 SVGIG (reference sequence). The V end was cut by 2 bases, the J end by 9 bases, with 11 bases between. Vbeta (60) and Jbeta (13) primers were used in the PCR. In the study's own analysis: The authors later counted approximately 80 million unique TCR beta chains, 9.5 million to 13 million of them shared. Data came from immunoSEQ multiplex PCR; TCRdb stores just in-frame clones and leaves some out. V, J and clone size were drawn from that table, and D and trimming were deduced from the DNA. The data contain about 130,000 clones, roughly 88% of them singletons.

Sequencing input: PBMCs. The sequence was obtained from a boy aged 10-17 years in good health and CMV-seronegative. V usage is TRBV30 and J usage is TRBJ1-6; TRBD1 is a possible D gene (5 bases). CDR3 bases: TGTGCCTGGAGTTCAGGGCAGGCTTCACCCCTCCACTTT. Translation: CAWSSGQASPLHF.